This T cell receptor beta chain was sequenced in a study of blood T cell repertoires in COVID-19 (TCRdb year 2020). For context, the study as a whole: Samples covering the acute and convalescent phases of COVID-19 were provided by collaborators in the United States, Italy and Spain. Where HLA class I and class II types were available, the types were taken from metadata supplied by the sample provider, not from assay-based typing. The prospective study material was composed of cDNA or gDNA derived from T cells, B-cell-depleted T cells, or PBMCs. The samples were drawn from the first 160 participants of the ongoing ImmuneRACE study and from over a thousand subjects provided by 6 global collaborators. The repertoires were released in a freely available public database meant as a resource for research on the immune response to SARS-CoV-2. Subjects who had been exposed to COVID-19, were actively infected with it, or had recovered from it provided the deeply sampled blood TCRbeta repertoires that made up the dataset. A de-identified subject ID, COVID-19 status, age in years and sex were almost always included in the sample metadata.

TCRbeta CDR3 regions were amplified from genomic DNA by means of the immunoSEQ Assay, a bias-controlled multiplex PCR. The original methods were these. The number of nucleated cells in each sample was estimated by amplification of reference gene primers within the assay. Sequence reads were collapsed and filtered to measure the absolute abundance of every unique TCRbeta CDR3 rearrangement. Productive Simpson clonality was computed per sample as the square root of Simpson's diversity index over productive rearrangements. The clones in this table, taken by TCRdb from immuneACCESS, are in-frame only. Not every clone is retained; where verified, under half of the shortfall comes from an unresolved V gene, and the cause of the rest is unknown. V, J and clone size are those of that table, while D and trimming were read from the DNA. The sample records 200,000 to 250,000 clones, 80% to 85% of which are singletons. Together, the top ten hold 5.2% of the sample.

From the germline V gene (reference sequence), CDR1 is SEHNR and CDR2 is FQNEAQ. V is cut by 1 base and J by 4 bases, and the space between the germline ends is 10 bases. The CDR3 holds 14 amino acids from the cysteine to the phenylalanine. Left in the record is the CDR3 DNA by itself, 42 bases read in frame from the first base. In Seattle, one collaborating source enrolled patients while the infection was active and tracked those patients longitudinally over the course of disease. Collaborating institutions collected whole blood in K2EDTA tubes following their own protocols. Collaborator samples were shipped for TCRbeta analysis as frozen whole blood, isolated PBMCs, or DNA extracted from either sample type. A note on this clone: It lacks a known antigen. Nothing much larger sits one base from this clone, and base qualities are not available.

Paper-wide results and their limitations: Clinical and demographic metadata were provided uncurated, with the amount varying by source and participant.

Sequencing used peripheral blood. The sequence came from a woman aged 70 to 79 with COVID-19, enrolled during active disease. The rearrangement combines TRBV7-9 with TRBJ1-1; the D gene is possibly TRBD1, with 5 bases matching. The CDR3 is CASSLVEGITEAFF. The nucleotide sequence reads as follows: TGTGCCAGCAGCTTAGTGGAGGGGATCACTGAAGCTTTCTTT.